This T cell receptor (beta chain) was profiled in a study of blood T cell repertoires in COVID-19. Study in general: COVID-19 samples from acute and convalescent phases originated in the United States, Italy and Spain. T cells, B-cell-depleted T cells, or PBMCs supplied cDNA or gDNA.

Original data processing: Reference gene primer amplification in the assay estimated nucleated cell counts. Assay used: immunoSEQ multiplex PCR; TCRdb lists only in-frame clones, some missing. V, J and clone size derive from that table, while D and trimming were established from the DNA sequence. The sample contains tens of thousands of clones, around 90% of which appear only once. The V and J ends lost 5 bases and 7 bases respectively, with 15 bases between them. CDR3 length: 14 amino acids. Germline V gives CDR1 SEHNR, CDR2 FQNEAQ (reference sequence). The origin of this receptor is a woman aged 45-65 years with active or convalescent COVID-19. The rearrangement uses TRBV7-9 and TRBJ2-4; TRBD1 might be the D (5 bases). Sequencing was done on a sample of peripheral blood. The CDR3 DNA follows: TGTGCCAGCAGCCAGGGCCAGTCGCCGAACATTCAGTACTTC. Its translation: CASSQGQSPNIQYF.